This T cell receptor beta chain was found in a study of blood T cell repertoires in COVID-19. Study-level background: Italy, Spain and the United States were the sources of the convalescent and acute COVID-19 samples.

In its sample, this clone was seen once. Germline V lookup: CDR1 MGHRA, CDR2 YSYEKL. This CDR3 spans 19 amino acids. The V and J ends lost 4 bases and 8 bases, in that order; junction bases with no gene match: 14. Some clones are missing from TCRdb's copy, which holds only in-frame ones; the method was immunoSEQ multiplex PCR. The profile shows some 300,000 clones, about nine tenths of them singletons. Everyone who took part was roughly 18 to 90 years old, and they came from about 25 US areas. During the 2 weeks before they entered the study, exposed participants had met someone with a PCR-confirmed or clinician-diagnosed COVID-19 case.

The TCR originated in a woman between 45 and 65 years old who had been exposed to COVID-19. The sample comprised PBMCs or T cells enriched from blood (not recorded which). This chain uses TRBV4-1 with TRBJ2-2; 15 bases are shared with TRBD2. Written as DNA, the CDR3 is TGCGCCAGCAGCCGGACTAGCGGGGGGGCTGTCCTGGCTTCTGGGGAGCTGTTTTTT. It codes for CASSRTSGGAVLASGELFF.